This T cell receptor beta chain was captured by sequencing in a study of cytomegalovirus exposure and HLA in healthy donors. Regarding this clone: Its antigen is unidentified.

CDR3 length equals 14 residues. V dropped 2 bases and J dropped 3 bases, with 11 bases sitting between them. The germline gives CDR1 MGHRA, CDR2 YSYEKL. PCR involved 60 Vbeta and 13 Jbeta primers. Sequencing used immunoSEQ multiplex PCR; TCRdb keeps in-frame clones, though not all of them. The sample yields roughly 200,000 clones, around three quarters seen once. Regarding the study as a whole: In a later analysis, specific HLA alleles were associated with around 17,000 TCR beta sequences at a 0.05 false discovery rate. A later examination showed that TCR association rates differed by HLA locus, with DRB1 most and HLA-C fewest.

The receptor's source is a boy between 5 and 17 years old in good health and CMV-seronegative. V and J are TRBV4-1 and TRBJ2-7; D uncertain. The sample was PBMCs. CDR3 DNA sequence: TGCGCCAGCAGCCAATTAGACGGAGACTACGAGCAGTACTTC. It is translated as CASSQLDGDYEQYF.